This T cell receptor (beta chain) is from a study of T-cell memory formation after mild COVID-19. Study observations and caveats: Clones shrinking from day 15 to 85 showed even CD4/CD8 mixes; later expanders tilted CD4+. Confirmation was lacking for SARS-CoV-2 specificity of second-wave clones that peaked on day 37.

Barcoded TCR alpha and TCR beta cDNA libraries with UMIs came from 5'RACE using constant-segment primers. TCRdb processed the 5' RACE reads anew with MiXCR; each CDR3 protein has one entry. The table includes roughly 400,000 distinct CDR3 sequences, about 24% detected once. This clonotype was recorded a few times. Its antigen is currently unknown. The sample consisted of PBMCs or a T cell subset sorted from them (not recorded which). The TCR sequence derives from an adult woman who had mild COVID-19 (a few samples of this study predate the infection). Cell type and time point are not known.

In DNA form, the CDR3 reads TGCGCCAGCAGCCAAGATGGGACTAGCGGGGTTAGCACAGATACGCAGTATTTT. This gives the protein CASSQDGTSGVSTDTQYF. The rearrangement links TRBV4-3 to TRBJ2-3, with 13 nucleotides matching TRBD2. The germline gives CDR1 LGHNA, CDR2 YSLEER. The ends lost 0 bases at V and 0 bases at J; junction bases unmatched: 3. This CDR3 comprises 18 residues.